The next 18 T cell receptor beta chains were all read from a single sample in a study of cytomegalovirus exposure and HLA in healthy donors. 60 Vbeta and 13 Jbeta primers were used in PCR. Method: immunoSEQ multiplex PCR; TCRdb's copy keeps in-frame clones and lacks some. The repertoire has 160,000 or so clones, around four fifths of them found once; the top ten carry around 1.4%. The specimen sequenced was PBMCs. The receptors come from a woman between 18 and 29 years old in good health and CMV-seronegative.

This clone was recorded a few times. The chain links TRBV6-6 to TRBJ1-2; possibly TRBD1 for D (6 bases). Deletions cut 6 bases from V and 4 bases from J, with 12 bases between. In germline, CDR1 is MNHNY, CDR2 SVGAGI (reference sequence). This CDR3 has 13 amino acids. The CDR3 bases are TGTGCCAGCAGGGGAACAGGGTCCTATGGCTACACCTTC. It is translated as CASRGTGSYGYTF.

This chain links TRBV30 with TRBJ1-4; possibly TRBD1 for D (5 bases). Trimming pared 2 bases from V and 0 bases from J, leaving 22 bases between. The CDR3 has 19 residues. The V gene's germline CDR1 is GTSNPN and CDR2 SVGIG (reference sequence). CDR3 protein: CAWSTPLQKRGATNEKLFF. DNA for the CDR3: TGTGCCTGGAGTACGCCTCTCCAGAAAAGGGGTGCAACTAATGAAAAACTGTTTTTT. The full variable domain, rest sourced from reference TRBV30 and TRBJ1-4, is SQTIHQWPATLVQPVGSPLSLECTVEGTSNPNLYWYRQAAGRGLQLLFYSVGIGQISSEVPQNLSASRPQDRQFILSSKKLLLSDSGFYLCAWSTPLQKRGATNEKLFFGSGTQLSVL.

The J gene is TRBJ1-1, the V gene TRBV6-1; 9 bases fit TRBD1. This CDR3 has 16 residues. The J segment lost 2 bases and the V segment lost 2 bases, leaving 6 bases of the junction unmatched. Germline V gives CDR1 MNHNS, CDR2 SASEGT. In DNA form, the CDR3 reads TGTGCCAGCAGTGAACCACGGACAGGGGCTAACACTGAAGCTTTCTTT. The encoded protein is CASSEPRTGANTEAFF.

This chain connects TRBV5-5 to TRBJ1-1, with D maybe TRBD1 (6 bases). Germline V CDR1 and CDR2: SGHKS, YYEKEE (reference sequence). The length of the CDR3 is 16 residues. V was shortened by 6 bases and J by 0 bases, with 18 bases between the two germline ends. The CDR3, as DNA: TGTGCCAGCACCTGGGGACAAATTATAATGAACACTGAAGCTTTCTTT. Protein: CASTWGQIIMNTEAFF.

This clone was observed a single time. CDR3 coding DNA: TGTGCCAGCAGACCCGGCACCGGGGAGCTGTTTTTT. This translates into CASRPGTGELFF. This rearrangement joins TRBV7-9 to TRBJ2-2; the D is unclear. Looked up from germline, CDR1 is SEHNR and CDR2 is FQNEAQ (reference sequence). This CDR3 is built from 12 residues. Trimming removed 6 bases from V and 4 bases from J, with 6 bases in between.

This rearrangement joins TRBV5-4 to TRBJ1-1; no clear D. This CDR3 has 16 residues. Germline V gene sequence: CDR1 SGHNT, CDR2 YYREEE (reference sequence). V was trimmed by 4 bases and J by 0 bases, leaving 16 bases between them. The CDR3 DNA reads as TGTGCCAGCAGCCCTAGCTACCCTGGGGTGAACACTGAAGCTTTCTTT. This gives the protein CASSPSYPGVNTEAFF.

This clone showed up just a few times. V is TRBV27 and J is TRBJ2-1; the D gene is possibly TRBD2 (5 bases). Germline CDR1 MNHEY, CDR2 SMNVEV (reference sequence). The CDR3 runs to 13 residues. V was cut by 6 bases and J by 6 bases, with 12 bases left in between. The CDR3 is CASSNGLTNEQFF. As DNA, the CDR3 is TGTGCCAGCAGCAACGGACTGACCAATGAGCAGTTCTTC.

CDR3 residues: CASSLGHLSGNTIYF. CDR3 in DNA: TGCGCCAGCAGCTTGGGACATCTCTCTGGAAACACCATATATTTT. The V call is TRBV5-1, the J call TRBJ1-3, with D unresolved. Germline V gene sequence: CDR1 SGHRS, CDR2 YFSETQ. The CDR3 runs to 15 residues. Trimming removed 0 bases at V and 0 bases at J, with 7 bases between.

The chain links TRBV29-1 to TRBJ1-2, with D tentatively TRBD1 (6 bases). Germline V gene lookup returns CDR1 SQVTM and CDR2 ANQGSEA. Between the trimmed V and J ends, which lost 5 bases and 2 bases, there was a span of 15 bases. The CDR3 is made up of 14 amino acids. For the CDR3, the DNA is TGCAGCGTTAATCCCGGGACAACAAACTATGGCTACACCTTC. Its protein is CSVNPGTTNYGYTF. The full variable domain, its missing parts supplied by reference TRBV29-1 and TRBJ1-2, is SAVISQKPSRDICQRGTSLTIQCQVDSQVTMMFWYRQQPGQSLTLIATANQGSEATYESGFVIDKFPISRPNLTFSTLTVSNMSPEDSSIYLCSVNPGTTNYGYTFGSGTRLTVV.

This sequence joins TRBV11-2 and TRBJ2-3; 15 bases fit TRBD2. This CDR3 is 16 amino acids long. Germline V CDR1 and CDR2: SGHAT, FQNNGV. V trimming: 2 bases; J trimming: 8 bases; junction bases outside the gene matches: 5. CDR3 sequence reads: CASSLKGLAGGPTQYF. For the CDR3, the DNA is TGTGCCAGCAGCTTAAAGGGACTAGCGGGGGGTCCTACGCAGTATTTT.

The gene calls are TRBV9 and TRBJ2-1; 8 bases fit TRBD2. With 4 bases clipped from V and 7 bases from J, the junction kept 13 bases outside the gene matches. CDR1 and CDR2 from the germline V gene are SGDLS and YYNGEE. This CDR3 has 16 residues. CDR3 in DNA: TGTGCCAGCAGCTCGATAGCCGGGGGGGCTTTGAATGAGCAGTTCTTC. The encoded protein is CASSSIAGGALNEQFF.

This clone has more than one count but fewer than ten. The chain is built from TRBV5-1 and TRBJ2-6; D ambiguous. Germline V gene sequence: CDR1 SGHRS, CDR2 YFSETQ. CDR3 length: 15 residues. Trimming shortened V by 0 bases and J by 1 base, and 5 bases separated the two germline ends. The CDR3 region is CASSLGPSGANVLTF. The CDR3 nucleotides read TGCGCCAGCAGCTTGGGGCCGTCTGGGGCCAACGTCCTGACTTTC.

V usage is TRBV27 and J usage is TRBJ2-7; tentatively, D is TRBD2 (6 bases). The V and J ends lost 5 bases and 0 bases respectively, with 14 bases between them. Germline lookup yields CDR1 MNHEY and CDR2 SMNVEV (reference sequence). The CDR3 length is 15 residues. The chain's CDR3 is CASSPPAGTSYEQYF. The CDR3 DNA is TGTGCCAGCAGTCCCCCGGCGGGGACCTCCTACGAGCAGTACTTC.

This sequence joins TRBV6-5 and TRBJ2-7; D is unclear. Germline values: CDR1 MNHEY, CDR2 SVGAGI. The CDR3 spans 12 residues. Deletions cut 8 bases from V and 1 base from J, with 9 bases between. The CDR3 protein is CASRGSSYEQYF. As DNA, the CDR3 is TGTGCCAGCCGAGGCAGTTCCTACGAGCAGTACTTC.

This chain connects TRBV27 to TRBJ2-7; TRBD1 matches 7 bases. The trim removed 6 bases at V and 3 bases at J, leaving 5 bases unmatched. The CDR3 runs to 13 residues. Germline V gene data show CDR1 as MNHEY and CDR2 as SMNVEV (reference sequence). CDR3: CASRGQSIYEQYF. The CDR3 DNA sequence: TGTGCCAGCAGGGGACAGAGTATCTACGAGCAGTACTTC.

This clone has a handful of counts. CDR3 sequence reads: CAWSGWGARGNEQFF. The CDR3, as DNA: TGTGCCTGGAGTGGGTGGGGCGCCCGAGGCAATGAGCAGTTCTTC. This chain joins TRBV30 and TRBJ2-1; tentatively, D is TRBD1 (5 bases). Germline V CDR1 and CDR2: GTSNPN, SVGIG (reference sequence). V shed 1 base and J shed 6 bases, with 16 bases lying between them. The CDR3 runs to 15 residues. The whole variable domain, filled in from reference TRBV30 and TRBJ2-1, reads SQTIHQWPATLVQPVGSPLSLECTVEGTSNPNLYWYRQAAGRGLQLLFYSVGIGQISSEVPQNLSASRPQDRQFILSSKKLLLSDSGFYLCAWSGWGARGNEQFFGPGTRLTVL.

The chain joins TRBV29-1 to TRBJ2-1; 7 bases are shared with TRBD1. CDR1 is SQVTM, CDR2 ANQGSEA, per germline. J was trimmed by 1 base and V by 6 bases; bases with no gene match: 9. The CDR3 extends over 15 amino acids. The CDR3 DNA reads TGCAGCGTGTCCGGGACAGTTGATTCCTACAATGAGCAGTTCTTC. It translates to CSVSGTVDSYNEQFF.

The chain couples TRBV11-3 to TRBJ2-7, with TRBD1 identical over 9 bases. Germline loops: CDR1 SGHNT, CDR2 YENEEA. This CDR3 contains 14 residues. V trimming: 5 bases; J trimming: 2 bases; junction bases outside the gene matches: 4. The CDR3 region has the DNA TGTGCCAGCAGCCCAGGGACAGGGACCTACGAGCAGTACTTC. Its protein product is CASSPGTGTYEQYF.